This T cell receptor beta chain was recovered during a study of blood T cell repertoires in COVID-19. Overall study context: Donors in the United States, Italy and Spain gave samples during acute or convalescent COVID-19. The cDNA or gDNA used as material had been derived from T cells, B-cell-depleted T cells, or PBMCs.

On this clone: Other DNA sequences within the sample encode an identical CDR3.

Unmatched junction bases numbered 1, after V lost 0 bases and J lost 2 bases. Germline CDR1 reads SGHKS; CDR2 reads YYEKEE (reference sequence). There are 14 residues in the CDR3. TCRdb's copy holds only in-frame clones and misses some; the assay was immunoSEQ multiplex PCR. The data hold a few hundred thousand clones, with about 83% observed a single time. Recovered participants had two consecutive negative NP/OP PCR tests, healthcare professional clearance, or symptom resolution. The sequencing sample was made of PBMCs or T cells enriched from blood (not recorded which). The sequence derives from a woman in her forties or fifties who had recovered from COVID-19. The rearrangement joins TRBV5-5 to TRBJ1-2, with 7 nucleotides matching TRBD1. CDR3 amino acids: CASSLGQGNYGYTF. In DNA form, the CDR3 reads TGTGCCAGCAGCTTGGGACAGGGAAACTATGGCTACACCTTC.